This entry lists 20 T cell receptor beta chains sequenced from one sample in a study of T cell responses to AZD1222 COVID-19 vaccine. Generated by immunoSEQ multiplex PCR, the TCRdb table keeps only in-frame clones and is missing some. The sample shows roughly 150,000 clones, roughly 90% of them seen only once. The input for sequencing was peripheral blood, taken on day 0 of AZD1222 vaccination. These receptors were collected from an adult in good health.

The V gene is TRBV2, the J gene TRBJ2-6, with D uncertain. Germline V gene lookup returns CDR1 SNHLY and CDR2 FYNNEI. This CDR3 region has 14 residues. Deletions cut 7 bases from V and 8 bases from J, with 15 bases between. In nucleotides, the CDR3 is TGTGCCAGCACCTCGGCCCGGTCCACCAACGTCCTGACTTTC. This translates into CASTSARSTNVLTF.

The chain combines TRBV6-5 with TRBJ2-5, with 10 bases lining up with TRBD1. The V gene's germline CDR1 is MNHEY and CDR2 SVGAGI. V shed 5 bases, J shed 5 bases, and the junction held 5 bases outside the gene matches. This CDR3 has 14 residues. DNA of the CDR3: TGTGCCAGCAGTCGCGACAGGGGGCTTGAGACCCAGTACTTC. It specifies CASSRDRGLETQYF.

The V gene is TRBV4-1, the J gene TRBJ1-2; D is unclear. The ends were cut back, 6 bases at V and 0 bases at J, with 14 bases in the middle. Germline V gene data show CDR1 as MGHRA and CDR2 as YSYEKL. This CDR3 has 15 residues. CDR3 bases: TGCGCCAGCAGTCTTACGACAAACACTAACTATGGCTACACCTTC. Translation gives CASSLTTNTNYGYTF.

V gene TRBV11-2 combines with J gene TRBJ2-4; 8 nucleotides line up with TRBD2. V dropped 1 base and J dropped 3; count of bases not matched to a gene: 5. The CDR3 spans 16 residues. Germline-derived CDR1 and CDR2 are SGHAT and FQNNGV. Here the CDR3 reads CASSLVRGAGKNIQYF. Written as DNA, the CDR3 is TGTGCCAGCAGCTTAGTGCGGGGGGCAGGCAAAAACATTCAGTACTTC.

The chain recombines TRBV14 with TRBJ2-7; TRBD1 matches at 8 bases. V gave up 5 bases and J gave up 3 bases; unmatched junction bases: 3. CDR1 and CDR2 from the germline V gene are SGHDN and FVKESK. The CDR3 contains 13 residues. The CDR3 protein is CASSDRGGYEQYF. CDR3 bases: TGTGCCAGCAGCGACAGGGGCGGCTACGAGCAGTACTTC.

V gene TRBV19 combines with J gene TRBJ2-7; TRBD1 matches at 7 bases. In germline, CDR1 is LNHDA, CDR2 SQIVND (reference sequence). After removal of 3 bases from V and 3 bases from J, the junction contained 5 bases not matched to a gene. The CDR3 loop spans 14 amino acids. CDR3 bases: TGTGCCAGTAGTATCGGGACAGCAGACTACGAGCAGTACTTC. Translation: CASSIGTADYEQYF.

The V call is TRBV7-8, the J call TRBJ2-5; 8 bases are a match to TRBD2. J lost 5 bases, V lost 1 base, and 15 bases had no gene match. The CDR3 contains 18 residues. From germline, CDR1 is SGHVS and CDR2 FQNEAQ. The CDR3, as DNA: TGTGCCAGCAGCTTAGAGGAACGGGAGGGCCTCCTGATGGAGACCCAGTACTTC. This translates into CASSLEEREGLLMETQYF. The entire variable domain, with the rest obtained from reference TRBV7-8 and TRBJ2-5, is as follows: GAGVSQSPRYKVAKRGQDVALRCDPISGHVSLFWYQQALGQGPEFLTYFQNEAQLDKSGLPSDRFFAERPEGSVSTLKIQRTQQEDSAVYLCASSLEEREGLLMETQYFGPGTRLLVL.

The rearrangement uses TRBV19 and TRBJ2-7; D may match TRBD1 or TRBD2 (5 bases each). Germline CDR1 is LNHDA and CDR2 is SQIVND (reference sequence). The CDR3 contains 13 residues. Trimming took off 9 bases at V and 12 bases at J, with 24 bases between the two ends. The CDR3 bases are TGTGCCAGCCAAGCAGGGCAGGGAGCCTTCTGGTACTTC. Amino acid sequence: CASQAGQGAFWYF.

This chain connects TRBV15 to TRBJ1-3; D is unclear. CDR1 and CDR2 from the germline V gene are LNHNV and YYDKDF (reference sequence). Trimming left V 1 base short and J 0 bases short, with 10 bases between. The CDR3 totals 16 residues. The CDR3 DNA follows: TGTGCCACCAGCAGAGTCGGCGCCAGCTCTGGAAACACCATATATTTT. This codes for CATSRVGASSGNTIYF.

The J gene is TRBJ2-7, the V gene TRBV13, with D possibly being TRBD1 (7 bases). Germline lookup yields CDR1 PRHDT and CDR2 FYEKMQ (reference sequence). Trimming pared 5 bases from V and 1 base from J, leaving 12 bases between. The CDR3 runs 14 residues. The CDR3 region has the DNA TGTGCCAGCAGCCCGGGGGACAGATCCTACGAGCAGTACTTC. Its protein is CASSPGDRSYEQYF. The complete variable domain, with remaining parts taken from reference TRBV13 and TRBJ2-7, reads AAGVIQSPRHLIKEKRETATLKCYPIPRHDTVYWYQQGPGQDPQFLISFYEKMQSDKGSIPDRFSAQQFSDYHSELNMSSLELGDSALYFCASSPGDRSYEQYFGPGTRLTVT.

The V gene is TRBV7-9, the J gene TRBJ2-7, with 7 positions matching TRBD2. Germline V gene data show CDR1 as SEHNR and CDR2 as FQNEAQ (reference sequence). Unmatched junction bases numbered 2, after V lost 0 bases and J lost 9 bases. There are 12 residues in the CDR3. CDR3 sequence: CASSLATGGQYF. CDR3 in DNA: TGTGCCAGCAGCTTAGCCACGGGGGGGCAGTACTTC.

The chain has TRBV6-5 and TRBJ1-6, with 11 nucleotides matching TRBD1. The V segment lost 0 bases and the J segment 9 bases; nucleotides outside the gene matches: 1. CDR3 length: 15 amino acids. Per the germline V gene, CDR1 is MNHEY and CDR2 is SVGAGI. Here the CDR3 DNA reads TGTGCCAGCAGTTACTCCGGACAGGGGGCTTCACCCCTCCACTTT. The encoded protein is CASSYSGQGASPLHF.

V is TRBV20-1 and J is TRBJ2-7, with D maybe TRBD1 (6 bases). Germline CDR1 is DFQATT and CDR2 is SNEGSKA (reference sequence). Trimming took off 3 bases at V and 4 bases at J, with 13 bases between the two ends. The CDR3 extends over 13 amino acids. CDR3 sequence reads: CSASGEGGYEQYF. The CDR3 coding sequence is TGCAGTGCTAGTGGGGAAGGGGGTTACGAGCAGTACTTC.

This chain connects TRBV11-2 to TRBJ2-7; no definite D call. Between the trimmed V and J ends, which lost 4 bases and 3 bases, there was a span of 7 bases. The CDR3 sequence is 12 residues long. CDR1 and CDR2 (germline): SGHAT, FQNNGV. The DNA of the CDR3 is TGTGCCAGCAGCTCTGGCAACTACGAGCAGTACTTC. This encodes CASSSGNYEQYF.

V gene TRBV30 combines with J gene TRBJ1-1; maybe TRBD1 (6 bases). Per the germline V gene, CDR1 is GTSNPN and CDR2 is SVGIG (reference sequence). V gave up 3 bases and J gave up 3 bases, with 14 bases separating them. This CDR3 contains 14 residues. The CDR3 DNA follows: TGTGCCTGGAGGAGTGGGGGCTTGCACACTGAAGCTTTCTTT. Residues: CAWRSGGLHTEAFF. Combining the CDR3 with reference TRBV30 and TRBJ1-1 gives the whole variable domain SQTIHQWPATLVQPVGSPLSLECTVEGTSNPNLYWYRQAAGRGLQLLFYSVGIGQISSEVPQNLSASRPQDRQFILSSKKLLLSDSGFYLCAWRSGGLHTEAFFGQGTRLTVV.

This sequence joins TRBV19 and TRBJ2-7; 8 positions agree with TRBD2. There are 15 residues in the CDR3. The V gene's germline CDR1 is LNHDA and CDR2 SQIVND (reference sequence). The V segment lost 4 bases and the J segment 2 bases; nucleotides outside the gene matches: 7. Here the CDR3 reads CASSRTAGATYEQYF. The CDR3 DNA reads as TGTGCCAGTAGTAGAACAGCGGGAGCAACCTACGAGCAGTACTTC. Filled out from reference TRBV19 and TRBJ2-7, the complete variable domain reads DGGITQSPKYLFRKEGQNVTLSCEQNLNHDAMYWYRQDPGQGLRLIYYSQIVNDFQKGDIAEGYSVSREKKESFPLTVTSAQKNPTAFYLCASSRTAGATYEQYFGPGTRLTVT.

The chain has TRBV7-9 and TRBJ2-7; TRBD2 matches at 9 bases. From germline, CDR1 is SEHNR and CDR2 FQNEAQ (reference sequence). The CDR3 spans 13 residues. Trimming at V came to 5 bases and at J to 2 bases, leaving 1 base not matched to a gene. The CDR3 protein is CASSPSGTYEQYF. In DNA, the CDR3 is TGTGCCAGCAGCCCTAGCGGGACCTACGAGCAGTACTTC.

As DNA, the CDR3 is TGTGCCAGTACCCGGACAGCCATGAACACTGAAGCTTTCTTT. Encoded protein: CASTRTAMNTEAFF. The chain recombines TRBV19 with TRBJ1-1, with a possible D match to TRBD1 (6 bases). CDR1 LNHDA and CDR2 SQIVND come from the germline V gene (reference sequence). This CDR3 comprises 14 residues. V was trimmed by 7 bases and J by 0 bases, leaving 12 bases between them.

The chain recombines TRBV6-6 with TRBJ2-5; D perhaps matches TRBD2 (5 bases). Germline loops: CDR1 MNHNY, CDR2 SVGAGI (reference sequence). The CDR3 extends over 13 amino acids. Trimming took off 8 bases at V and 5 bases at J, with 15 bases between the two ends. CDR3 amino acids: CASAHPPGETQYF. CDR3 coding DNA: TGTGCCAGCGCCCACCCGCCGGGGGAGACCCAGTACTTC.

The chain joins TRBV7-6 to TRBJ2-7; 7 positions match TRBD2. Germline V gene sequence: CDR1 SGHVS, CDR2 FNYEAQ. Germline trimming cut 0 bases from V and 4 bases from J; bases unmatched to any gene: 6. This CDR3 is built from 15 residues. The CDR3 protein is CASSLAQNSGYEQYF. The CDR3 bases are TGTGCCAGCAGCTTAGCGCAGAATAGCGGGTACGAGCAGTACTTC.